This T cell receptor beta chain was recovered during a study of T cells in Graves' hyperthyroidism and ophthalmopathy. General study findings and limits: Blood also contained most expanded thyroid clonotypes above 0.001.

The CDR3 extends over 14 amino acids. Germline CDR1 is LGHDT and CDR2 is YNNKEL (reference sequence). V was trimmed by 4 bases and J by 4 bases, leaving 14 bases between them. TCR beta CDR3 regions were amplified from RNA. Carried out on the TCR CDR3, a first-round RT-PCR used the HTBI primer set. TCRdb redid the calling of the multiplex PCR reads with MiXCR, one entry per CDR3 protein. The repertoire has 500,000 or so distinct CDR3 sequences, roughly 18% of them found once; the top ten carry roughly 18%. PBMCs were obtained from roughly 10 ml fresh peripheral blood. This clonotype was seen ten or more times. What it binds is not known.

The receptor was derived from a woman younger than 30 with Graves' ophthalmopathy. The chain uses TRBV3-1 and TRBJ2-7; D may be TRBD2 (6 bases). Sequencing was done on a sample of blood. The CDR3 sequence: CASSPQRAPYEQYF. The CDR3 coding sequence is TGTGCCAGCAGCCCCCAGCGGGCCCCTTACGAGCAGTACTTC.